The clone carrying this TCR beta chain was recorded many times. The record originates from a study of T-cell reconstitution after alpha-beta-depleted transplantation in children. CDR1 is DFQATT, CDR2 SNEGSKA, per germline (reference sequence). CDR3 size: 16 residues. Unique molecular identifiers were incorporated into the prepared TCRbeta library. Each CDR3 protein is one row after TCRdb ran MiXCR on the PCR reads. The table shows some 400,000 distinct CDR3 sequences, with about 20% occurring only once. The TCR sequence derives from a human donor who donated a stem cell graft to a child with acute myeloid leukemia. The chain links TRBV20-1 to TRBJ1-5; possible D gene TRBD1, 5 bases. The sample consisted of PBMCs from the stem cell graft donor, taken from the stem cell graft. The CDR3 loop reads CSARSHPAGPNQPQHF. For the CDR3, the DNA is TGCAGCGCCCGCTCTCATCCGGCAGGGCCGAATCAGCCCCAGCATTTT.